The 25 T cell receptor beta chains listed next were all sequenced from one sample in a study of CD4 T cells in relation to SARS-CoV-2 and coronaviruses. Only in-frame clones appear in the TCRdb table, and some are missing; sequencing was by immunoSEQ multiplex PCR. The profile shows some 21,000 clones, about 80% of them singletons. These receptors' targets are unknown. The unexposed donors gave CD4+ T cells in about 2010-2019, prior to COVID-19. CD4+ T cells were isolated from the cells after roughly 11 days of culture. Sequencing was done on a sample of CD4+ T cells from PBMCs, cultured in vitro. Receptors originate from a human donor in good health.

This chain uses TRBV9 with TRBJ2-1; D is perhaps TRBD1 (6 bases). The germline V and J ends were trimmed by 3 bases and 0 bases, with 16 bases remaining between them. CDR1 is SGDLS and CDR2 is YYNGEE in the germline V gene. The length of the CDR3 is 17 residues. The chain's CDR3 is CASSALPQGSSYNEQFF. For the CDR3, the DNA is TGTGCCAGCAGCGCCTTACCCCAGGGGAGCTCCTACAATGAGCAGTTCTTC.

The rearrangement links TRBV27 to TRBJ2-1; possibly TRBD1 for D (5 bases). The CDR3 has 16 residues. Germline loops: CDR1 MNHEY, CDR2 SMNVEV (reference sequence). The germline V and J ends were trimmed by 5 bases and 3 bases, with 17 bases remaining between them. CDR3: CASSPRQGPNYNEQFF. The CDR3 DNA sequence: TGTGCCAGCAGTCCCCGTCAGGGTCCGAACTACAATGAGCAGTTCTTC.

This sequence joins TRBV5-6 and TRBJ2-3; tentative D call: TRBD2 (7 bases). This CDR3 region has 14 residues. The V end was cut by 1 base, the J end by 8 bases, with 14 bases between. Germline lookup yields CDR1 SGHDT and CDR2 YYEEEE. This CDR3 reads CASSLRGGRGTQYF. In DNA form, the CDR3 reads TGTGCCAGCAGCTTGCGCGGGGGCCGGGGTACGCAGTATTTT. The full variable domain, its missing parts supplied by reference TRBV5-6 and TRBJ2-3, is DAGVTQSPTHLIKTRGQQVTLRCSPKSGHDTVSWYQQALGQGPQFIFQYYEEEERQRGNFPDRFSGHQFPNYSSELNVNALLLGDSALYLCASSLRGGRGTQYFGPGTRLTVL.

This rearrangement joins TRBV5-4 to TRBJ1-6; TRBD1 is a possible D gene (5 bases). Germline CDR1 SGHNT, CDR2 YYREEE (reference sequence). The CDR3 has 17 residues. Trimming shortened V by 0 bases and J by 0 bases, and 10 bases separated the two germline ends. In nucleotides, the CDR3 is TGTGCCAGCAGCTTGGCCCCAGGGAACTCCTATAATTCACCCCTCCACTTT. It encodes CASSLAPGNSYNSPLHF.

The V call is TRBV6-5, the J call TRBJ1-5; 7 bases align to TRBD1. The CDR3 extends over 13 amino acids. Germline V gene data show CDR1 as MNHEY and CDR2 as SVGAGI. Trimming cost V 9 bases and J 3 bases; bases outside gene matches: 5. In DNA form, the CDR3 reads TGTGCCAGTAAAACAGGGGTCAATCAGCCCCAGCATTTT. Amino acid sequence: CASKTGVNQPQHF.

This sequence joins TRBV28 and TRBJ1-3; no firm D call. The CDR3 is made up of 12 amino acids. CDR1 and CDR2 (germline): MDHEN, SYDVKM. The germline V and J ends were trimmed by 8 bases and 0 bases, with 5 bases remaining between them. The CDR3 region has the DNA TGTGCCAGCCGGCGCTCTGGAAACACCATATATTTT. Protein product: CASRRSGNTIYF.

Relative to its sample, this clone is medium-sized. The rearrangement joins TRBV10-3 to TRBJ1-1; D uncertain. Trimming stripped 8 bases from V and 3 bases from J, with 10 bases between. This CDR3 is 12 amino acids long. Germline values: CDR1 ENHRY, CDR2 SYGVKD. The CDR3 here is CAIGSTDTEAFF. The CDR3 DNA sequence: TGTGCCATCGGTTCCACGGACACTGAAGCTTTCTTT.

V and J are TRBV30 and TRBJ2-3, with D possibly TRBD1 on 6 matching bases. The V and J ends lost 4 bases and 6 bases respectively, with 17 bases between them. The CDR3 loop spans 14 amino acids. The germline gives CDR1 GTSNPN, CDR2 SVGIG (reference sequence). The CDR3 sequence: CAWTRGLREDTQYF. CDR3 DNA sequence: TGTGCCTGGACTAGGGGGTTAAGGGAGGATACGCAGTATTTT.

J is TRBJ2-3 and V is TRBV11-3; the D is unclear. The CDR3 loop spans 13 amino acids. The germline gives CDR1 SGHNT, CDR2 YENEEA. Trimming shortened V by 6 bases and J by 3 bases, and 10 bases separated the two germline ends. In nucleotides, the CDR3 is TGTGCCAGCAGTAGCTCCGCTACAGATACGCAGTATTTT. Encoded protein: CASSSSATDTQYF.

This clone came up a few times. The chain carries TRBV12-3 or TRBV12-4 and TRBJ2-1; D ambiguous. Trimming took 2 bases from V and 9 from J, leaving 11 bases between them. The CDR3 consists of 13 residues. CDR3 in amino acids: CASSLTTTGEQFF. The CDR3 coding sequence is TGTGCCAGCAGTTTAACCACTACCGGTGAGCAGTTCTTC.

Here the CDR3 reads CASSFTPGQPQHF. The CDR3 nucleotides are TGCGCCAGCAGTTTCACCCCGGGTCAGCCCCAGCATTTT. This chain connects TRBV5-1 to TRBJ1-5, with D uncertain. CDR1 SGHRS and CDR2 YFSETQ come from the germline V gene. V dropped 5 bases and J dropped 6 bases, with 12 bases sitting between them. The CDR3 has 13 residues.

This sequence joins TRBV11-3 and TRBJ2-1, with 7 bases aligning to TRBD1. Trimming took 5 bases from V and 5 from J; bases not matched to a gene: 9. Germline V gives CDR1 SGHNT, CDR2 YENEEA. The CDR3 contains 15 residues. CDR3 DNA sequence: TGTGCCAGCAGCATACGATCGACAGGGAACAATGAGCAGTTCTTC. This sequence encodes CASSIRSTGNNEQFF.

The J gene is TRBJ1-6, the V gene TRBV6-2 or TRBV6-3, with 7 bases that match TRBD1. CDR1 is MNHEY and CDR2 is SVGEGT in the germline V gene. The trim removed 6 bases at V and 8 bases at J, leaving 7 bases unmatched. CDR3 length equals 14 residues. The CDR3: CASSNDRVDSPLHF. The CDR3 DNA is TGTGCCAGCAGCAACGACAGGGTTGATTCACCCCTCCACTTT.

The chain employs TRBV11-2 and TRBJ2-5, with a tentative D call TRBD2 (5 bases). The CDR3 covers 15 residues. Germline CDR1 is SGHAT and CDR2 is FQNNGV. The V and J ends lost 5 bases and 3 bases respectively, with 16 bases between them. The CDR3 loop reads CASSPSGGREETQYF. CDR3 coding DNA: TGTGCCAGCAGCCCCTCCGGTGGGCGGGAAGAGACCCAGTACTTC.

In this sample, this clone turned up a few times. CDR3 in amino acids: CASSQVGRGGGNEQFF. CDR3 sequence (DNA): TGCGCCAGCAGCCAAGTTGGGCGGGGTGGGGGGAATGAGCAGTTCTTC. The rearrangement joins TRBV4-1 to TRBJ2-1, with D perhaps TRBD2 (6 bases). Trimming stripped 1 base from V and 7 bases from J, with 17 bases between. The CDR3 runs to 16 residues. Germline lookup yields CDR1 MGHRA and CDR2 YSYEKL.

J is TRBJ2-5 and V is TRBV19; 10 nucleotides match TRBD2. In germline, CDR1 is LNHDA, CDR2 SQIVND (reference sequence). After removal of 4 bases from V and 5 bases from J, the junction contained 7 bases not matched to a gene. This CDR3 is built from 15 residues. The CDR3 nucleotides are TGTGCCAGTAGTAAAAGCGGGAGGGCCCGTGAGACCCAGTACTTC. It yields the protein CASSKSGRARETQYF.

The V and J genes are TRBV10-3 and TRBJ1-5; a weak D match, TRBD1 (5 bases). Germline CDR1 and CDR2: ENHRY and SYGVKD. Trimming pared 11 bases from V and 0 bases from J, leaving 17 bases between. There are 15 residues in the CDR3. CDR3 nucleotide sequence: TGTGCCTCCAATCCGGGACTGGATAGCAATCAGCCCCAGCATTTT. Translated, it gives CASNPGLDSNQPQHF.

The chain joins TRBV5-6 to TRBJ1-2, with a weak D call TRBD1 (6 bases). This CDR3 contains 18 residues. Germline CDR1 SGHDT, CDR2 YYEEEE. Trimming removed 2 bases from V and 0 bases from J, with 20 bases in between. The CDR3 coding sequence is TGTGCCAGCAGCTTCTACAGGGACGGGGGGTCCGCTAACTATGGCTACACCTTC. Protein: CASSFYRDGGSANYGYTF.

The chain's CDR3 is CASSPGADYGYTF. The CDR3 DNA reads as TGTGCCAGCAGCCCTGGGGCCGACTATGGCTACACCTTC. The chain has TRBV7-2 and TRBJ1-2, with a tentative D call TRBD1 (5 bases). Germline CDR1 is SGHTA and CDR2 is FQGNSA. The CDR3 runs 13 residues. Deletions cut 5 bases from V and 3 bases from J, with 10 bases between.

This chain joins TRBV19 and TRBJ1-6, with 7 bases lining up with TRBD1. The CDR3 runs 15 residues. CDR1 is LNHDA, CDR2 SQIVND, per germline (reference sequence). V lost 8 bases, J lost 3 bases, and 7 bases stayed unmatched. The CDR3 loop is CASQGTANYNSPLHF. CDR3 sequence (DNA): TGTGCCAGTCAGGGGACAGCCAACTATAATTCACCCCTCCACTTT.

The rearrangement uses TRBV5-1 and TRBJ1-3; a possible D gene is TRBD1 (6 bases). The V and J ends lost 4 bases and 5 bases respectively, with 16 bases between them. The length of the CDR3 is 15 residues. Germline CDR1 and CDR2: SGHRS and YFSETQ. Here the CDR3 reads CASSPTGTRRNTIYF. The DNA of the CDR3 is TGCGCCAGCAGCCCCACAGGGACCAGGAGAAACACCATATATTTT. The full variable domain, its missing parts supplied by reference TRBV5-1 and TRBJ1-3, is KAGVTQTPRYLIKTRGQQVTLSCSPISGHRSVSWYQQTPGQGLQFLFEYFSETQRNKGNFPGRFSGRQFSNSRSEMNVSTLELGDSALYLCASSPTGTRRNTIYFGEGSWLTVV.

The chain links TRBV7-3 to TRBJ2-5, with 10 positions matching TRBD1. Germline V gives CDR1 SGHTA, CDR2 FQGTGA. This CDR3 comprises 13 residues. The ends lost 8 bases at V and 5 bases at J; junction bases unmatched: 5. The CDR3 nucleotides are TGTGCCAGCGGACAGGGGGTAGGGGAGACCCAGTACTTC. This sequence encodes CASGQGVGETQYF. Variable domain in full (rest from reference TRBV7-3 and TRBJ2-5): GAGVSQTPSNKVTEKGKYVELRCDPISGHTALYWYRQSLGQGPEFLIYFQGTGAADDSGLPNDRFFAVRPEGSVSTLKIQRTERGDSAVYLCASGQGVGETQYFGPGTRLLVL.

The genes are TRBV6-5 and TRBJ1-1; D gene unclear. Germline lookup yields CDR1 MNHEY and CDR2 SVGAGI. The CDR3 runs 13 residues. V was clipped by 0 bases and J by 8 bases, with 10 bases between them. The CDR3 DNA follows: TGTGCCAGCAGTTACTCGGCCCCTTCCGAAGCTTTCTTT. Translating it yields CASSYSAPSEAFF.

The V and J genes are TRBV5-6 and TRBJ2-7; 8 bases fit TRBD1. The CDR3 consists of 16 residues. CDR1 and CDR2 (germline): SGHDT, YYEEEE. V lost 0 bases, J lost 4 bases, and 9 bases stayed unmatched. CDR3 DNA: TGTGCCAGCAGCTTGGTGCGGCAGGGGGCCTCTTACGAGCAGTACTTC. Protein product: CASSLVRQGASYEQYF.

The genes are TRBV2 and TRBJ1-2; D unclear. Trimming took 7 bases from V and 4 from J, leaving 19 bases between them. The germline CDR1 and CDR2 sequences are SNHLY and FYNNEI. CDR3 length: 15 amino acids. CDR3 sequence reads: CASKQMLTATYGYTF. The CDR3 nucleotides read TGTGCCAGCAAACAAATGCTCACTGCGACCTATGGCTACACCTTC.